This T cell receptor beta chain was identified in a study of T cells in Graves' hyperthyroidism and ophthalmopathy. Amplification of TCR beta CDR3 regions was performed using RNA transcripts as template. First-round RT-PCR targeting the TCR CDR3 was performed with the HTBI primer set. TCRdb reprocessed the multiplex PCR reads via MiXCR and lists one record per CDR3 protein. The table has about 400,000 distinct CDR3 sequences, about a sixth seen once. The V end lost 1 base, the J end lost 4 bases, and 13 bases lay between the germline ends. The CDR3 consists of 15 residues. CDR1 is LGHDT, CDR2 YNNKEL, per germline (reference sequence). Notes on the study in general: Progression to ophthalmopathy was predicted a median of 6.5 months early.

This clonotype was recorded at least ten times. Its specificity is unknown. The clonotype was recovered from a woman between 18 and 29 years old with Graves' hyperthyroidism. Sequencing was performed on blood. The genes are TRBV3-1 and TRBJ2-5; D possibly corresponds to TRBD2 (7 bases). The CDR3 DNA sequence: TGTGCCAGCAGCCAAGGAACAGGGAGGGGAGAGACCCAGTACTTC. This encodes CASSQGTGRGETQYF.